This T cell receptor beta chain was documented in a study of response to subunit inactivated influenza vaccine. Study-level findings and limits: Few additional T cells are recruited per seasonal influenza vaccination, authors suggested.

TCRdb processed the RT-PCR reads anew with MiXCR; each CDR3 protein has one entry. The profile covers roughly 650,000 distinct CDR3 sequences, with 14% appearing a single time and 7.5% to 8% taken by the ten largest. On this clonotype itself: Its antigen remains unidentified.

Per the germline V gene, CDR1 is DFQATT and CDR2 is SNEGSKA (reference sequence). There are 15 residues in the CDR3. With V trimmed by 6 bases and J by 1 base, 8 bases remained unmatched. The starting material was PBMCs from blood, obtained roughly 2 weeks before vaccination. J is TRBJ2-1 and V is TRBV20-1; 8 positions agree with TRBD2. The source is a man between 50 and 59 years old who received an inactivated influenza vaccine. The CDR3 bases are TGCAGTGCCCAGAAGCGCGGGGGGTCCTACAATGAGCAGTTCTTC. Protein: CSAQKRGGSYNEQFF.